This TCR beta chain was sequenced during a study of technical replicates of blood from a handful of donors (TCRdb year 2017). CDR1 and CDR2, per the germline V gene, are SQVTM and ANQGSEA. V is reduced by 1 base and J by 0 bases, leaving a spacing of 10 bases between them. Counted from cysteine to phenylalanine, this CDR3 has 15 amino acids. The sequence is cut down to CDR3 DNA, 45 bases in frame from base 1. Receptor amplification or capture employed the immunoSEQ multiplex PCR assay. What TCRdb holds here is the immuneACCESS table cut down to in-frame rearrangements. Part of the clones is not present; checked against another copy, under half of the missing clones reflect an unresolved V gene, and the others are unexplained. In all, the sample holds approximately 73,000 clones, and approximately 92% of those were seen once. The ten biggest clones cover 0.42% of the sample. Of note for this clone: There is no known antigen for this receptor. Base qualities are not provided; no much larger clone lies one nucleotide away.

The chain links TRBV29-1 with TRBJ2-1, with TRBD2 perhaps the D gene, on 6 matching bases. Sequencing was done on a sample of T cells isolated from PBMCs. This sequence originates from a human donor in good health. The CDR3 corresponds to CSVEVGGFSYNEQFF. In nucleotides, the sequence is TGCAGCGTTGAAGTTGGGGGGTTCTCCTACAATGAGCAGTTCTTC.